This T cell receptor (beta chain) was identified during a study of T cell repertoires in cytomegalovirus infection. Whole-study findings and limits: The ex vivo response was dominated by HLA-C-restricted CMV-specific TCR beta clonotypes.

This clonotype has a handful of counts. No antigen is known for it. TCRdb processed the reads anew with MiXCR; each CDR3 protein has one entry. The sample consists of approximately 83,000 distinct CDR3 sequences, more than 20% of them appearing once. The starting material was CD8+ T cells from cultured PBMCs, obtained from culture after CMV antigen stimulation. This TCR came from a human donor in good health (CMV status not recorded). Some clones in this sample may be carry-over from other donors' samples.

The CDR3 here is CASSQTQNTEAFF. CDR3 nucleotides: TGTGCCAGCAGCCAAACACAGAACACTGAAGCTTTCTTT. The chain recombines TRBV13 with TRBJ1-1, with unresolved D. This CDR3 contains 13 residues. Germline V gives CDR1 PRHDT, CDR2 FYEKMQ (reference sequence). Trimming removed 5 bases from V and 1 base from J, with 8 bases in between.